This TCR beta chain appears in the sequencing data of a study of cytomegalovirus exposure and HLA in healthy donors. Study at large: Within an early data release were 65 million to 90 million unique TCRs drawn from HLA-typed donors.

Study results and caveats: Likely technical artifact: a cluster of highly shared sequence variants.

The PCR made use of 60 Vbeta and 13 Jbeta primers. The repertoire was sequenced with immunoSEQ multiplex PCR; TCRdb's copy has only in-frame clones and lacks some. The repertoire includes over 60,000 clones, roughly 75% of them detected once, and about 7.4% sits in the top ten. On this clone: Its antigen remains unidentified.

Per the germline V gene, CDR1 is MGHDK and CDR2 is SYGVNS. The CDR3 runs 14 residues. Trimming removed 2 bases from V and 1 base from J, with 7 bases in between. The receptor comes from a woman aged 25 to 39 in good health and CMV-seropositive. This chain links TRBV25-1 with TRBJ2-3, with D maybe TRBD2 (6 bases). Material: PBMCs. CDR3 DNA: TGTGCCAGCAGTGAAGCTAGCGGCACAGATACGCAGTATTTT. This gives the protein CASSEASGTDTQYF.